The clone carrying this T cell receptor (beta chain) was found many times. RNA transcripts yielded amplified TCR beta CDR3 regions. The HTBI primer set drove a first-round RT-PCR of the TCR CDR3. TCRdb reprocessed the multiplex PCR reads with MiXCR, giving one entry per CDR3 protein. The data show over 90,000 distinct CDR3 sequences, 47% seen once. This sample is drawn from a study of T cells in Graves' hyperthyroidism and ophthalmopathy. This clonotype was obtained from a man in his forties or fifties with Graves' hyperthyroidism. Sequencing was done on a sample of blood.

The CDR3 spells CASSENRLAGETQYF. CDR3 nucleotides: TGTGCCAGCAGTGAAAATCGGCTAGCTGGGGAGACCCAGTACTTC. The rearrangement joins TRBV2 to TRBJ2-5; D might be TRBD2 (5 bases). V was shortened by 2 bases and J by 5 bases, with 15 bases between the two germline ends. The CDR3 runs 15 residues. Germline loops: CDR1 SNHLY, CDR2 FYNNEI.